This TCR beta chain was sequenced during a study of T cells in Graves' hyperthyroidism and ophthalmopathy. Findings and limits, study-wide: Stable hyperthyroidism and ophthalmopathy were separated using 13 V-J signatures.

The source material, RNA transcripts, was used to amplify TCR beta CDR3 regions. Initially, a first-round RT-PCR of the TCR CDR3 employed the HTBI primer set. TCRdb passed the multiplex PCR reads through MiXCR, listing each CDR3 protein once. The sample includes hundreds of thousands of distinct CDR3 sequences, roughly 15% seen only once; the top ten take approximately 3.8%. Germline lookup yields CDR1 MNHEY and CDR2 SMNVEV (reference sequence). The CDR3 is 14 residues long. J was trimmed by 5 bases and V by 3 bases; bases with no gene match: 7. Calling Graves' hyperthyroidism stable meant ophthalmopathy did not progress within 18 months. Each diagnosis was grounded in clinical symptoms, serum thyroxine and TRAb, thyroid ultrasound, and orbital computed tomography. This clonotype occurred many times. Its antigen remains unidentified.

The clonotype originates from a woman aged 25-40 years with Graves' hyperthyroidism. The sample was blood. V is TRBV27 and J is TRBJ2-7; 7 bases align to TRBD2. CDR3 sequence (DNA): TGTGCCAGCAGTTTGGCGGGAGCCTTGCACGAGCAGTACTTC. Its protein product is CASSLAGALHEQYF.